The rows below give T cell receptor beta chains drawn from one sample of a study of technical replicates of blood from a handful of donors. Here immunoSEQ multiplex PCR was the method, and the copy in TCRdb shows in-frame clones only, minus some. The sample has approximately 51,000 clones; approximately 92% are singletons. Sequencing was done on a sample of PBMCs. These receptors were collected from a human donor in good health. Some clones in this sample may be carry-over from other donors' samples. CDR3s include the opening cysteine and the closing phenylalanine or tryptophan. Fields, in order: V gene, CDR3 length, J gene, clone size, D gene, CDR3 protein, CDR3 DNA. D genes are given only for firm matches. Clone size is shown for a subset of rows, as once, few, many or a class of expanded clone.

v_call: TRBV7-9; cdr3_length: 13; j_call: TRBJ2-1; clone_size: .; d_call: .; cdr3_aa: CASSLSSYNEQFF; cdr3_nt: TGTGCCAGCAGCTTGAGTAGCTACAATGAGCAGTTCTTC
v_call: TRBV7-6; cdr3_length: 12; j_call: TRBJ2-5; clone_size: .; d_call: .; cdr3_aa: CASSLNRETQYF; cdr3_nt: TGTGCCAGCAGCTTGAACAGGGAGACCCAGTACTTC
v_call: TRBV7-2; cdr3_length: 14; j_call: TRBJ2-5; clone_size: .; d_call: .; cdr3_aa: CASSEGLLQETQYF; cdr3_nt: TGTGCCAGCAGCGAGGGACTGCTACAAGAGACCCAGTACTTC
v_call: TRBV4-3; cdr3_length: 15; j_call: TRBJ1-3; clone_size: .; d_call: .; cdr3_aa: CASSQDMGRGNTIYF; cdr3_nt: TGCGCCAGCAGCCAAGATATGGGGAGGGGAAACACCATATATTTT
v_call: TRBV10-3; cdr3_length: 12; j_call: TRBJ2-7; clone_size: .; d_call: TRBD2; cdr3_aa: CASSGTSYEQYF; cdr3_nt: TGTGCCAGCTCCGGGACTAGCTACGAGCAGTACTTC
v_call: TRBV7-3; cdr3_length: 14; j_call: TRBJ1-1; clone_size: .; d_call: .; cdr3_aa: CASSPHRENTEAFF; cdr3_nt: TGTGCCAGCAGTCCCCACCGGGAGAACACTGAAGCTTTCTTT
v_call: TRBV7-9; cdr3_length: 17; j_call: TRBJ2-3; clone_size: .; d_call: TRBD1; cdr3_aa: CASSLGQGRYSTDTQYF; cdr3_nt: TGTGCCAGCAGCTTAGGACAGGGAAGGTATAGCACAGATACGCAGTATTTT
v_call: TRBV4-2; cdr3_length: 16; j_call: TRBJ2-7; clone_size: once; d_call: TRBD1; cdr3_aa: CASSQSGTGGTYEQYF; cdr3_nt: TGTGCCAGCAGCCAATCCGGGACAGGGGGCACCTACGAGCAGTACTTC
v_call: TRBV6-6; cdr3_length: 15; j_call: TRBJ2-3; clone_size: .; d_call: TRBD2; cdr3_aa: CASFAGGGSTDTQYF; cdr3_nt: TGTGCCAGCTTCGCCGGGGGGGGAAGCACAGATACGCAGTATTTT
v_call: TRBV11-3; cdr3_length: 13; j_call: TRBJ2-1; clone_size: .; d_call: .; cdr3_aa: CASSPPRGGEQFF; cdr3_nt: TGTGCCAGCAGCCCCCCGCGGGGTGGTGAGCAGTTCTTC
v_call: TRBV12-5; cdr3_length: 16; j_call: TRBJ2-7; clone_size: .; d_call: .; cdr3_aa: CASGLGGQFKTYEQYF; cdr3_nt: TGTGCTAGTGGTTTGGGAGGACAGTTTAAGACCTACGAGCAGTACTTC
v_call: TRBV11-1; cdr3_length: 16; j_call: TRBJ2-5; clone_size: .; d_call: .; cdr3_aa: CASSPHRDPWKETQYF; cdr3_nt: TGTGCCAGCAGCCCCCACAGGGACCCTTGGAAAGAGACCCAGTACTTC
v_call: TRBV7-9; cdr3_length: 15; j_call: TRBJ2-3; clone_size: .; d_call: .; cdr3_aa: CASTIGAHPTDTQYF; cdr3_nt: TGTGCCAGTACCATAGGGGCCCACCCCACAGATACGCAGTATTTT
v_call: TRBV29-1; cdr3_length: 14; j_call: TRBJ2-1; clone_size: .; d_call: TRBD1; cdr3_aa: CSVEAPRGPLLQFF; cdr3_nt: TGCAGCGTTGAAGCTCCTAGGGGGCCCCTCTTGCAGTTCTTC
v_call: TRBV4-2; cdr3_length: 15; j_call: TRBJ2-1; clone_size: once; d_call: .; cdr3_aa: CASSQQTNLNNEQFF; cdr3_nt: TGTGCCAGCAGCCAACAAACTAATCTAAACAATGAGCAGTTCTTC
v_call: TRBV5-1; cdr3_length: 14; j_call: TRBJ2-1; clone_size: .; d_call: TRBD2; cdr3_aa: CASSSSGGYNEQFF; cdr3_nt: TGCGCCAGCAGCAGTAGCGGGGGTTACAATGAGCAGTTCTTC
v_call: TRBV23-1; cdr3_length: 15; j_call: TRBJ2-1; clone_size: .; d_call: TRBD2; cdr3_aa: CASSPAGGPTDEQFF; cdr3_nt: TGCGCCAGCAGTCCCGCGGGGGGGCCAACCGACGAGCAGTTCTTC
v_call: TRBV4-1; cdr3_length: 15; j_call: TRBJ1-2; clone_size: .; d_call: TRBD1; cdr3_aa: CASSQVLGGADGYTF; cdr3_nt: TGCGCCAGCAGCCAAGTCCTAGGGGGCGCGGATGGCTACACCTTC